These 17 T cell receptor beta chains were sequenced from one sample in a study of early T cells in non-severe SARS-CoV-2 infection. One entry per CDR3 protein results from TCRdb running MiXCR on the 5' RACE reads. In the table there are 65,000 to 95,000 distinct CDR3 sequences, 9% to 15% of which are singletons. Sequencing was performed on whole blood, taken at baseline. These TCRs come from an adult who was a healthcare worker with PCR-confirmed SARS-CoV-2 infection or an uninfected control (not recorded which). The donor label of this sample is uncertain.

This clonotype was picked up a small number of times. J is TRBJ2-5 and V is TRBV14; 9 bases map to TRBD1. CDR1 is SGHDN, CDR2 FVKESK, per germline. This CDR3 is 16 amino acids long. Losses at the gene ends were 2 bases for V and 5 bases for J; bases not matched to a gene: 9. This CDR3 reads CASSQYLTGGRETQYF. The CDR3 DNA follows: TGTGCCAGCAGCCAATACCTCACAGGGGGCCGGGAGACCCAGTACTTC.

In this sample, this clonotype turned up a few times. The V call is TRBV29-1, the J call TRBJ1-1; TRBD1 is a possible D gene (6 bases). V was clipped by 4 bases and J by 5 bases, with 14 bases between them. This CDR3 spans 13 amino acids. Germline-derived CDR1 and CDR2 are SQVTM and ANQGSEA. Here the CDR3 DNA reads TGCAGCGTTGTCCGGGGGGCAGGGACTGAAGCTTTCTTT. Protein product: CSVVRGAGTEAFF.

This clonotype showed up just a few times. CDR3 sequence (DNA): TGTGCCAGCAGCTCCCCTCAAAACATTCAGTACTTC. Its protein product is CASSSPQNIQYF. The rearrangement links TRBV11-3 to TRBJ2-4; D ambiguous. The germline V and J ends were trimmed by 4 bases and 5 bases, with 6 bases remaining between them. CDR1 and CDR2 (germline): SGHNT, YENEEA. The CDR3 is 12 residues long.

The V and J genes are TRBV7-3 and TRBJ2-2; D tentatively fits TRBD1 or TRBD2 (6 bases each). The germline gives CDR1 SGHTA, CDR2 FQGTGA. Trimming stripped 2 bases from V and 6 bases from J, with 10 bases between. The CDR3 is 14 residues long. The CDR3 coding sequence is TGTGCCAGCAGCTTATACAGGGAGGCCGGGGAGCTGTTTTTT. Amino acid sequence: CASSLYREAGELFF.

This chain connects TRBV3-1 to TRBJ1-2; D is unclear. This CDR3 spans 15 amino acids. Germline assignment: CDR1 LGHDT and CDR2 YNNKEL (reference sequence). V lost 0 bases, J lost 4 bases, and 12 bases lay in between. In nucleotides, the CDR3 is TGTGCCAGCAGCCAAGATCCGGAGGGTTTCTATGGCTACACCTTC. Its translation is CASSQDPEGFYGYTF.

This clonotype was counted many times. Written as DNA, the CDR3 is TGTGCCAGCAGCCTCCTCACGGGGGGACGCACAGATACGCAGTATTTT. Its translation: CASSLLTGGRTDTQYF. The genes are TRBV11-2 and TRBJ2-3, with TRBD2 matching over 7 bases. CDR3 length: 16 residues. V gave up 5 bases and J gave up 1 base; unmatched junction bases: 9. CDR1 is SGHAT, CDR2 FQNNGV, per germline.

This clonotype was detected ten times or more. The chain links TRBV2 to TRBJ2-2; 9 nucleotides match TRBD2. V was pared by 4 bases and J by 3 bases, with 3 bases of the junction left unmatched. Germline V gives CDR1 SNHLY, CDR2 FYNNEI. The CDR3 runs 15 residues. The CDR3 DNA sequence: TGTGCCAGCAGTGCCGAGCGGGAGGACACCGGGGAGCTGTTTTTT. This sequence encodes CASSAEREDTGELFF.

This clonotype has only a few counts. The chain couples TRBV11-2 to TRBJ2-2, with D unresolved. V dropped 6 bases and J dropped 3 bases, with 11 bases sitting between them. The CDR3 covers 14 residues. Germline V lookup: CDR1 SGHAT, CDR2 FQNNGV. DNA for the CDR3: TGTGCCAGCAGACGTATGTGGGACACCGGGGAGCTGTTTTTT. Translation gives CASRRMWDTGELFF.

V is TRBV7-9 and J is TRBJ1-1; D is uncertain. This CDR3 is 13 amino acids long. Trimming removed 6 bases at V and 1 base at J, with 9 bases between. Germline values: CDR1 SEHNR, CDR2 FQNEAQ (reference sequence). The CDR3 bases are TGTGCCAGCAGACCAACTTCGAACACTGAAGCTTTCTTT. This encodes CASRPTSNTEAFF. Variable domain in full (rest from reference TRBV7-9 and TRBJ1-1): DTGVSQNPRHKITKRGQNVTFRCDPISEHNRLYWYRQTLGQGPEFLTYFQNEAQLEKSRLLSDRFSAERPKGSFSTLEIQRTEQGDSAMYLCASRPTSNTEAFFGQGTRLTVV.

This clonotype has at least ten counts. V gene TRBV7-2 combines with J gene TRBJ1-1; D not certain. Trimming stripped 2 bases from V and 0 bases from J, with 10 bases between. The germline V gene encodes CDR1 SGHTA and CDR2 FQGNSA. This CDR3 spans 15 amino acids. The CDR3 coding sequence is TGTGCCAGCAGCTTAACTAGCGTCATGAACACTGAAGCTTTCTTT. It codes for CASSLTSVMNTEAFF.

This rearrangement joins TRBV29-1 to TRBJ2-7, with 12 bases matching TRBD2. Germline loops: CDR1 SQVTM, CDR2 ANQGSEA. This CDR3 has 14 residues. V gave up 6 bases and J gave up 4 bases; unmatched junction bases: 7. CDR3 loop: CSVGGTSGWYEQYF. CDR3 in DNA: TGCAGCGTCGGCGGGACTAGCGGGTGGTACGAGCAGTACTTC.

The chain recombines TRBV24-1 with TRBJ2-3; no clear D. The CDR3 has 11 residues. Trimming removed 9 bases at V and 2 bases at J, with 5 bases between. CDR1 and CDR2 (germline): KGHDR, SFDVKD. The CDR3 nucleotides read TGTGCCACCGGGGACACAGATACGCAGTATTTT. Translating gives CATGDTDTQYF.

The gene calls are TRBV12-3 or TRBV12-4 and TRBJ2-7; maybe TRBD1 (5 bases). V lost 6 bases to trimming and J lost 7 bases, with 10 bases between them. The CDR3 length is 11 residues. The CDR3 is CASRQGPEQYF. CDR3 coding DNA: TGTGCCAGCAGGCAGGGTCCGGAGCAGTACTTC.

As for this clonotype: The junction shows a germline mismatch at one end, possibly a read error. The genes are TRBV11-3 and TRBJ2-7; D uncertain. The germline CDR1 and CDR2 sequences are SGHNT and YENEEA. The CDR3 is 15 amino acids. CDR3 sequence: CVSSLVWSQTYEQYF. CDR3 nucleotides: TGTGTCAGCAGCTTAGTATGGTCGCAGACCTACGAGCAGTACTTC.

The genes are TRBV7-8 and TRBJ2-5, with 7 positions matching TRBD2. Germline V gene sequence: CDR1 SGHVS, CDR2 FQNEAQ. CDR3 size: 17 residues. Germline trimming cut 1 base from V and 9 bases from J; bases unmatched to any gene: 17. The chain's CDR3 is CASSLESVAGRPRAQYF. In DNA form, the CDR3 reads TGTGCCAGCAGCTTAGAATCGGTAGCGGGTAGACCCAGGGCCCAGTACTTC.

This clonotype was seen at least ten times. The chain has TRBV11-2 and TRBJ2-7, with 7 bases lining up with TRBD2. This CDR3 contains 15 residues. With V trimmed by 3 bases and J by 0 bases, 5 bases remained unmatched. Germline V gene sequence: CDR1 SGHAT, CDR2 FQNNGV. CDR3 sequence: CASSLVRGSSYEQYF. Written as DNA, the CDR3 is TGTGCCAGCAGCTTGGTGCGGGGGAGCTCCTACGAGCAGTACTTC.

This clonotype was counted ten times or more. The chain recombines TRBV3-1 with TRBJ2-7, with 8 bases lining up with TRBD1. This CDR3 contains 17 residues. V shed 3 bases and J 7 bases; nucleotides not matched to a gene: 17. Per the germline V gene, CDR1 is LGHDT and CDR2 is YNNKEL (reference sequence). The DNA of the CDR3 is TGTGCCAGCAGCCATGCAAAACCCGGGACAGGCCCCCGGGAGCAGTACTTC. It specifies CASSHAKPGTGPREQYF.